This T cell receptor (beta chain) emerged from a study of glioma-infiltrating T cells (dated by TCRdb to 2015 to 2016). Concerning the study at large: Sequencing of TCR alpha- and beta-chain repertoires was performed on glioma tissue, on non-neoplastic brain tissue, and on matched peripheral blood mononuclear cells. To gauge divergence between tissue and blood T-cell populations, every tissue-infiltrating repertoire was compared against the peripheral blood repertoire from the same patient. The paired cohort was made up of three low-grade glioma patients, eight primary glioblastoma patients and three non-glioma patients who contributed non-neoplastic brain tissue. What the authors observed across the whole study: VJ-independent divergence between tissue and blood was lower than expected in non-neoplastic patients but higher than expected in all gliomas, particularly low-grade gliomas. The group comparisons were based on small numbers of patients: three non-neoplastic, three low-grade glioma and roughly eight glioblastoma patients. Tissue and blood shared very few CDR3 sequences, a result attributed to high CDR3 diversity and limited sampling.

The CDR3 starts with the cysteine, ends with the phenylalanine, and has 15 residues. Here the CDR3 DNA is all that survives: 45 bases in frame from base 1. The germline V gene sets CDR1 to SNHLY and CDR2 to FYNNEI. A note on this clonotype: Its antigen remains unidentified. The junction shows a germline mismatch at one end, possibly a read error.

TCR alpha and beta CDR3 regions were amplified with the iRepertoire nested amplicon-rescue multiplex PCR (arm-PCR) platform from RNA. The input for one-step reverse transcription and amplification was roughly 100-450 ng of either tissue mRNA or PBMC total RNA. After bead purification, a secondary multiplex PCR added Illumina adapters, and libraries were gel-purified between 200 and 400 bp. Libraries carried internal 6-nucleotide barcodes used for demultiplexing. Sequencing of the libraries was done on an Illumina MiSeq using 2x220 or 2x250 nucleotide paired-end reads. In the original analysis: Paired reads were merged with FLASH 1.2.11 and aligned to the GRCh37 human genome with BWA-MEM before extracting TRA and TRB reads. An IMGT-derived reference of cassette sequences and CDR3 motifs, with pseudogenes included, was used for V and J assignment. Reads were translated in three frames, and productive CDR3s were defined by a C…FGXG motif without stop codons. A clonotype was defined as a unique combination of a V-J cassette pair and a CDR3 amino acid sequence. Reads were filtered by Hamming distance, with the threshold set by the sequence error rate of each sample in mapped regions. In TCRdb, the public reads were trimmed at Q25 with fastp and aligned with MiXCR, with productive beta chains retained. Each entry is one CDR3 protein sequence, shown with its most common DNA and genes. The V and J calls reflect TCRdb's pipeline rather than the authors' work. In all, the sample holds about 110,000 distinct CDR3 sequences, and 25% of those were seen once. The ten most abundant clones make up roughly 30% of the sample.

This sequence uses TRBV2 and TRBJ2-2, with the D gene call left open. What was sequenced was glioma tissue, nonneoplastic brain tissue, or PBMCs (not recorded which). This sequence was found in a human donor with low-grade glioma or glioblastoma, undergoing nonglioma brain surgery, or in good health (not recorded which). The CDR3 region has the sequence CASRVDSRNTEELFF. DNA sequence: TGTGCCAGCAGAGTCGATTCCAGGAACACCGAGGAGCTGTTTTTT.